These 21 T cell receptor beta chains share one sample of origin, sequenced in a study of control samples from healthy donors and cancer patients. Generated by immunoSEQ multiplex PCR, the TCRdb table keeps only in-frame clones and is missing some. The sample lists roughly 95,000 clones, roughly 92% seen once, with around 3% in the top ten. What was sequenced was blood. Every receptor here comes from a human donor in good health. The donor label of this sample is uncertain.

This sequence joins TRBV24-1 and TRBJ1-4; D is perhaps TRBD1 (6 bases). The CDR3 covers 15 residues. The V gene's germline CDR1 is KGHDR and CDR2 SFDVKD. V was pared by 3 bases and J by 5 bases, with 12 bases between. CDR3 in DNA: TGTGCCACCAGTGATGCACAGGGACCCAATGAAAAACTGTTTTTT. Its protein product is CATSDAQGPNEKLFF.

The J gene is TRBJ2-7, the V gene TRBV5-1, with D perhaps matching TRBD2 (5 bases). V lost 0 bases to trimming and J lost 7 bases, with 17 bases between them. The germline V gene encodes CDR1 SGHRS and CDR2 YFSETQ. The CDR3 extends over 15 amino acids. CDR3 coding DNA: TGCGCCAGCAGCTTGGAGCCGGGGATGCCTCGTGAGCAGTACTTC. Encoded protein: CASSLEPGMPREQYF. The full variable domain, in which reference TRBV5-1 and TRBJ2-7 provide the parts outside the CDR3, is KAGVTQTPRYLIKTRGQQVTLSCSPISGHRSVSWYQQTPGQGLQFLFEYFSETQRNKGNFPGRFSGRQFSNSRSEMNVSTLELGDSALYLCASSLEPGMPREQYFGPGTRLTVT.

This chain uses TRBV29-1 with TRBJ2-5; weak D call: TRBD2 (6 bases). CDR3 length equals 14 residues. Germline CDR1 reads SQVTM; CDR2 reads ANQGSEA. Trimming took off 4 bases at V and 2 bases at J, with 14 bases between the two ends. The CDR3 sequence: CSVVALGGQETQYF. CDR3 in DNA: TGCAGCGTTGTTGCCTTGGGAGGACAAGAGACCCAGTACTTC.

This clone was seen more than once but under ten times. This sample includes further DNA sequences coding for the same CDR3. The CDR3 here is CASSQGGAGTGELFF. In DNA, the CDR3 is TGTGCCAGCAGCCAAGGTGGCGCGGGGACCGGGGAGCTGTTTTTT. V gene TRBV3-1 (or the pseudogene TRBV3-2) combines with J gene TRBJ2-2; D might be TRBD2 (6 bases). Germline V gene data show CDR1 as LGHDT and CDR2 as YNNKEL (reference sequence). The V end was cut by 1 base, the J end by 5 bases, with 11 bases between. This CDR3 spans 15 amino acids.

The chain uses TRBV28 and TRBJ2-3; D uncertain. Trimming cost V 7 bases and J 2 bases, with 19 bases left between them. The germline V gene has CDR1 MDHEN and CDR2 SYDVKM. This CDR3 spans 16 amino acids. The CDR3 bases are TGTGCCAGCACCACCCCGGACCGCTCCCCCACAGATACGCAGTATTTT. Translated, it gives CASTTPDRSPTDTQYF.

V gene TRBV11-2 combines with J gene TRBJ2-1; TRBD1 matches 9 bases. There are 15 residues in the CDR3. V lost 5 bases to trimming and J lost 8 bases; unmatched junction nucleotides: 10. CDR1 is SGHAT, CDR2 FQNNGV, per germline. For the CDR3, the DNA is TGTGCCAGCAGCCCCAAAAGTAACAGGGGGCATGAGCAGTTCTTC. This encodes CASSPKSNRGHEQFF.

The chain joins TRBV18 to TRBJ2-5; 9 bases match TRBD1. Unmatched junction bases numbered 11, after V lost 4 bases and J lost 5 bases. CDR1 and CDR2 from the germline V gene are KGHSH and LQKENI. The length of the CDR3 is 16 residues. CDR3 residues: CASSRTLGQGGETQYF. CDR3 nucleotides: TGTGCCAGCTCACGGACCTTGGGACAGGGCGGGGAGACCCAGTACTTC.

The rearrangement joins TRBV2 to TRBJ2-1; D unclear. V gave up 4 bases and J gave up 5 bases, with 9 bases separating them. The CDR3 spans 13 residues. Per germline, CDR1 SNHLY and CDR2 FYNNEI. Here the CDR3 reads CASSGQWNNEQFF. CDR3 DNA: TGTGCCAGCAGTGGACAATGGAACAATGAGCAGTTCTTC. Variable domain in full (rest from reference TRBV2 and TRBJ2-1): EPEVTQTPSHQVTQMGQEVILRCVPISNHLYFYWYRQILGQKVEFLVSFYNNEISEKSEIFDDQFSVERPDGSNFTLKIRSTKLEDSAMYFCASSGQWNNEQFFGPGTRLTVL.

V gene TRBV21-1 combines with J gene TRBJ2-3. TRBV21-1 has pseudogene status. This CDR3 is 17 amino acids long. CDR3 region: CASSKGFGSRPLYTQYF. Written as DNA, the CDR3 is TGTGCCAGCAGCAAGGGATTCGGGTCCCGCCCTTTATATACGCAGTATTTT.

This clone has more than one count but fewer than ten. CDR3 region: CASNLAGTDTQYF. The CDR3 DNA sequence: TGCGCCAGCAATCTAGCGGGCACAGATACGCAGTATTTT. The J gene is TRBJ2-3, the V gene TRBV5-1; TRBD2 agrees at 7 bases. Germline V gene data show CDR1 as SGHRS and CDR2 as YFSETQ. There are 13 residues in the CDR3. With 6 bases clipped from V and 1 base from J, the junction kept 2 bases outside the gene matches.

The CDR3 reads CASSLGQGTQPQHF. DNA for the CDR3: TGTGCCAGCAGTTTAGGACAGGGAACCCAGCCCCAGCATTTT. The chain uses TRBV27 and TRBJ1-5, with 8 bases aligning to TRBD1. The V gene end was trimmed by 2 bases and the J gene end by 7 bases; junction bases not matched to a gene: 4. The V gene's germline CDR1 is MNHEY and CDR2 SMNVEV (reference sequence). The CDR3 sequence is 14 residues long.

CDR3 loop: CASSLAGLGGTEAFF. The CDR3 DNA reads as TGTGCCAGCAGCTTAGCGGGTCTGGGAGGAACTGAAGCTTTCTTT. The rearrangement joins TRBV7-2 to TRBJ1-1; no definite D call. Germline CDR1 SGHTA, CDR2 FQGNSA. The CDR3 length is 15 residues. Trimming removed 0 bases from V and 5 bases from J, with 13 bases in between.

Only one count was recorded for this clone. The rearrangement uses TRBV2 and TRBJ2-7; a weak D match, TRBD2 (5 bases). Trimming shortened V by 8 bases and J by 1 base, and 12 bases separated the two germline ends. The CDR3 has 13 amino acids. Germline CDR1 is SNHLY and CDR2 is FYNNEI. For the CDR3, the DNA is TGTGCCAGCGAGAGGGCAGTTTCCTACGAGCAGTACTTC. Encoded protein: CASERAVSYEQYF.

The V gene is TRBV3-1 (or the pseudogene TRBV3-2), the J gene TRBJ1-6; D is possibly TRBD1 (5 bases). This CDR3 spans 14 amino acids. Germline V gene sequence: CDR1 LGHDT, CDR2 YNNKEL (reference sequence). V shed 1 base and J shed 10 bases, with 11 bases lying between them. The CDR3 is CASSQGRAGSPLHF. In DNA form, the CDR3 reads TGTGCCAGCAGCCAAGGTAGGGCAGGGTCACCCCTCCACTTT.

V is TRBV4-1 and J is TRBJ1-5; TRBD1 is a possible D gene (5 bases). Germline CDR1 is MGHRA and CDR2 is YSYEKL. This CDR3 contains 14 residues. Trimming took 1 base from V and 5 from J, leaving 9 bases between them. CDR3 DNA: TGCGCCAGCAGCCAAGTTGGGGGAGATCAGCCCCAGCATTTT. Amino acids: CASSQVGGDQPQHF.

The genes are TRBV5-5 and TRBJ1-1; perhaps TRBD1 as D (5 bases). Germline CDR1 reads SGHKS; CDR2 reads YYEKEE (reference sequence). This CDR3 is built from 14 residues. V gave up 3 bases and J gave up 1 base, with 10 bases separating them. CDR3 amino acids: CASSWDGRNTEAFF. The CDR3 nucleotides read TGTGCCAGCAGCTGGGACGGACGGAACACTGAAGCTTTCTTT.

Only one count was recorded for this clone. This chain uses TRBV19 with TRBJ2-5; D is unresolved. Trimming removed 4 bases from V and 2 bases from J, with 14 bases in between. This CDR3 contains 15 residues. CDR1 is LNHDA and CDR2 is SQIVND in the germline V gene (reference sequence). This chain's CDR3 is CASSTRKVLQETQYF. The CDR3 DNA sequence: TGTGCCAGTAGTACACGCAAGGTACTTCAAGAGACCCAGTACTTC.

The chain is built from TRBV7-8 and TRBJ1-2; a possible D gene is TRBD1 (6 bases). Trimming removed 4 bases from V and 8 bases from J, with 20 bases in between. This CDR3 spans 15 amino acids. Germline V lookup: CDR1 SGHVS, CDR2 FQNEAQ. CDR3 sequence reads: CASSSPRGDIQGYTF. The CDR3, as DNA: TGTGCCAGCAGCTCTCCGAGGGGGGACATTCAGGGCTACACCTTC.

CDR3 sequence (DNA): TGCGCCAGCAGCCAAGATGGGGGCGTGGGTGAGCAGTTCTTC. This encodes CASSQDGGVGEQFF. The rearrangement links TRBV4-3 to TRBJ2-1, with D tentatively TRBD1 (6 bases). Germline V gives CDR1 LGHNA, CDR2 YSLEER. The germline V and J ends were trimmed by 0 bases and 9 bases, with 12 bases remaining between them. This CDR3 is built from 14 residues.

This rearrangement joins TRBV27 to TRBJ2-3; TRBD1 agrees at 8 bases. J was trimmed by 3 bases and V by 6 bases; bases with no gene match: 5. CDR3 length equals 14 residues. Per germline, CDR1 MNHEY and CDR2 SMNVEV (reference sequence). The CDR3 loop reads CASRAGQETDTQYF. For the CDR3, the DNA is TGTGCCAGCAGGGCGGGACAGGAGACAGATACGCAGTATTTT.

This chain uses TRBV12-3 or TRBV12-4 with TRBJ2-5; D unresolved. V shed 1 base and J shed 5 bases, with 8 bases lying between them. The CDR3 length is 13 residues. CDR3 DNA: TGTGCCAGCAGTTTAGTGCGGTGGGAGACCCAGTACTTC. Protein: CASSLVRWETQYF.